The 24 T cell receptor beta chains given below trace back to one sample, sequenced in a study of cytomegalovirus exposure and HLA in healthy donors (dated by TCRdb to about 2017). Libraries came from the immunoSEQ multiplex PCR assay. For the multiplex PCR, a mixture combining 60 forward primers for TCR Vbeta segments and 13 reverse primers for TCR Jbeta segments was used. Here the immuneACCESS table is served through TCRdb, limited to in-frame sequences with V and J called. Missing clones are a known gap in these copies; in checked studies unresolved V genes cover under half, and the rest lacks a known reason. The sample has around 69,000 clones on record, approximately 70% of them singletons. The top ten clones comprise roughly 10% of the sample. The specimen was PBMCs. The receptors originated from a woman aged 45-65 years in good health and CMV-seropositive.

This sequence joins TRBV27 and TRBJ2-2; D is possibly TRBD1 (5 bases). The V and J ends lost 7 bases and 4 bases respectively, with 25 bases between them. This CDR3 has 18 amino acids. Germline CDR1 MNHEY, CDR2 SMNVEV (reference sequence). In DNA form, the CDR3 reads TGTGCCAGCAAGTTTAGGGGTCCGAGAATGTTAGGCACCGGGGAGCTGTTTTTT. This translates into CASKFRGPRMLGTGELFF.

The chain joins TRBV5-1 to TRBJ2-1; D gene uncertain. The germline V gene has CDR1 SGHRS and CDR2 YFSETQ. This CDR3 is built from 13 residues. V lost 2 bases and J 3 bases, leaving 6 bases between the germline ends. The CDR3 here is CASSFGDYNEQFF. CDR3 nucleotides: TGCGCCAGCAGCTTCGGTGACTACAATGAGCAGTTCTTC.

This clone was picked up a small number of times. This chain links TRBV9 with TRBJ2-1; 11 nucleotides line up with TRBD2. The CDR3 sequence is 16 residues long. V was pared by 5 bases and J by 4 bases, with 8 bases of the junction left unmatched. Germline V gene sequence: CDR1 SGDLS, CDR2 YYNGEE. Here the CDR3 reads CASSTTSGGSYNEQFF. CDR3 nucleotides: TGTGCCAGCAGTACAACTAGCGGGGGTTCTTACAATGAGCAGTTCTTC.

CDR3 in DNA: TGCGCCAGCAGCCAACTCGACAGGGCTGGAAACACCATATATTTT. Translating it yields CASSQLDRAGNTIYF. The chain is built from TRBV4-3 and TRBJ1-3, with 7 bases identical to TRBD1. The junction had 3 bases not matched to a gene; V was cut back by 2 bases and J by 2 bases. The CDR3 sequence is 15 residues long. Germline V gene lookup returns CDR1 LGHNA and CDR2 YSLEER.

In DNA form, the CDR3 reads TGTGCCAGCAGTGTAAATACAGGGTACCGGGAGCAGTACTTC. This sequence encodes CASSVNTGYREQYF. J is TRBJ2-7 and V is TRBV6-1, with a tentative D call TRBD1 (6 bases). Germline V gene sequence: CDR1 MNHNS, CDR2 SASEGT. Trimming left V 4 bases short and J 7 bases short, with 17 bases between. The CDR3 is made up of 14 amino acids.

This clone was found a few times. CDR3 DNA sequence: TGTGCCAGCAGCTCAACAGGGAGCTCCTACAATGAGCAGTTCTTC. Translation gives CASSSTGSSYNEQFF. The genes are TRBV9 and TRBJ2-1; D perhaps matches TRBD1 (6 bases). CDR3 length: 15 residues. Germline CDR1 SGDLS, CDR2 YYNGEE. V shed 4 bases and J shed 0 bases, with 11 bases lying between them.

In regard to this clone: The same CDR3 is also encoded by other DNA sequences in this sample. This chain connects TRBV27 to TRBJ2-7; maybe TRBD1 (5 bases). The CDR3 length is 13 residues. The ends were cut back, 2 bases at V and 0 bases at J, with 5 bases in the middle. From germline, CDR1 is MNHEY and CDR2 SMNVEV (reference sequence). The CDR3 DNA reads as TGTGCCAGCAGTTTACAGGGCTCCTACGAGCAGTACTTC. This encodes CASSLQGSYEQYF.

Sample share makes this clone medium-sized. The chain uses TRBV4-3 and TRBJ1-2, with D unresolved. Trimming took 1 base from V and 7 from J, leaving 10 bases between them. The CDR3 has 13 amino acids. Germline V lookup: CDR1 LGHNA, CDR2 YSLEER. CDR3: CASSQVLDSGYTF. The CDR3 region has the DNA TGCGCCAGCAGCCAAGTTCTTGACTCTGGCTACACCTTC.

The CDR3 sequence is CASSLVQVYGYTF. The DNA for the CDR3 is TGTGCCAGCAGCTTGGTACAGGTCTATGGCTACACCTTC. This sequence joins TRBV7-2 and TRBJ1-2; a weak D match, TRBD1 (5 bases). Trimming took 3 bases from V and 4 from J, leaving 9 bases between them. This CDR3 spans 13 amino acids. Germline V gene sequence: CDR1 SGHTA, CDR2 FQGNSA.

The chain links TRBV28 to TRBJ2-5; TRBD2 matches 7 bases. Looked up from germline, CDR1 is MDHEN and CDR2 is SYDVKM. The CDR3 extends over 16 amino acids. V lost 5 bases and J lost 1; bases outside the gene matches: 10. The CDR3 DNA sequence: TGTGCCAGCAGTCTAACGTTTAGCGGGTCCCAAGAGACCCAGTACTTC. It yields the protein CASSLTFSGSQETQYF.

By frequency in the sample, this clone is large. This chain uses TRBV2 with TRBJ1-5, with 7 nucleotides matching TRBD1. CDR3 size: 16 residues. V lost 2 bases and J lost 6; bases outside the gene matches: 10. Germline CDR1 is SNHLY and CDR2 is FYNNEI. The CDR3 spells CASSESTGASFQPQHF. The CDR3, as DNA: TGTGCCAGCAGTGAAAGCACAGGGGCCTCGTTTCAGCCCCAGCATTTT.

The V and J genes are TRBV19 and TRBJ2-3; TRBD2 agrees at 7 bases. CDR3 length equals 16 residues. Germline CDR1 reads LNHDA; CDR2 reads SQIVND (reference sequence). The ends lost 2 bases at V and 0 bases at J; junction bases unmatched: 5. This CDR3 reads CASSIRSGISTDTQYF. CDR3 nucleotide sequence: TGTGCCAGTAGTATAAGAAGCGGGATTAGCACAGATACGCAGTATTTT.

The rearrangement uses TRBV9 and TRBJ2-1, with TRBD2 identical over 13 bases. The CDR3 runs to 15 residues. Trimming cost V 4 bases and J 9 bases; bases outside gene matches: 7. Germline V gives CDR1 SGDLS, CDR2 YYNGEE. CDR3 amino acids: CASSIGLAGVVEQFF. The CDR3 DNA is TGTGCCAGCAGCATAGGACTAGCGGGAGTGGTTGAGCAGTTCTTC.

The CDR3 sequence: CASSPFEGGGPHTDTQYF. DNA of the CDR3: TGTGCCAGCAGCCCTTTTGAAGGCGGGGGTCCCCACACAGATACGCAGTATTTT. The rearrangement joins TRBV7-9 to TRBJ2-3; TRBD2 matches 7 bases. Losses at the gene ends were 5 bases for V and 2 bases for J; bases not matched to a gene: 16. This CDR3 is 18 amino acids long. In germline, CDR1 is SEHNR, CDR2 FQNEAQ (reference sequence).

This chain links TRBV5-4 with TRBJ2-5; weak D call: TRBD1 (7 bases). Germline-derived CDR1 and CDR2 are SGHNT and YYREEE (reference sequence). V lost 4 bases and J lost 4, with 17 bases in between. The length of the CDR3 is 15 residues. Here the CDR3 reads CASSTRQGGGETQYF. The CDR3 DNA sequence: TGTGCCAGCAGCACCCGACAGGGAGGAGGAGAGACCCAGTACTTC.

This chain connects TRBV28 to TRBJ2-7, with D uncertain. This CDR3 is built from 14 residues. CDR1 and CDR2 (germline): MDHEN, SYDVKM. The germline V and J ends were trimmed by 2 bases and 3 bases, with 11 bases remaining between them. CDR3 sequence (DNA): TGTGCCAGCAGTTTACATGGCACCAACTACGAGCAGTACTTC. Its protein is CASSLHGTNYEQYF.

Turning to this clone: Compared with germline, one end of the junction differs, possibly owing to a read error. The chain combines TRBV7-2 with TRBJ2-1, with a possible D match to TRBD1 (5 bases). The CDR3 runs to 14 residues. Germline V gene lookup returns CDR1 SGHTA and CDR2 FQGNSA. The CDR3 loop is CASSLMGPNNEQFF. As DNA, the CDR3 is TGTGCCAGCAGCTTAATGGGGCCCAACAATGAGCAATTCTTC.

V usage is TRBV14 and J usage is TRBJ1-1; 7 bases line up with TRBD1. V gave up 6 bases and J gave up 7 bases; unmatched junction bases: 14. This CDR3 is 15 amino acids long. Germline V gives CDR1 SGHDN, CDR2 FVKESK. The CDR3 spells CASRLTPGQWDEAFF. The CDR3, as DNA: TGTGCCAGCAGACTCACTCCGGGACAGTGGGATGAAGCTTTCTTT.

This clone was counted a few times. The chain joins TRBV6-1 to TRBJ2-2; no firm D call. The V gene lost 2 bases and the J gene lost 1 base, with 5 bases spanning the gap. Per germline, CDR1 MNHNS and CDR2 SASEGT. The CDR3 totals 14 residues. This CDR3 reads CASSEYGNTGELFF. DNA for the CDR3: TGTGCCAGCAGTGAATACGGGAACACCGGGGAGCTGTTTTTT.

The rearrangement links TRBV9 to TRBJ2-2; 10 positions match TRBD2. This CDR3 spans 16 amino acids. In germline, CDR1 is SGDLS, CDR2 YYNGEE. V lost 0 bases, J lost 5 bases, and 4 bases stayed unmatched. The CDR3 loop is CASSVVLAGVTGELFF. The CDR3 DNA sequence: TGTGCCAGCAGCGTAGTTCTAGCGGGGGTTACCGGGGAGCTGTTTTTT.

This clone was seen a handful of times. V gene TRBV28 combines with J gene TRBJ2-7; D possibly corresponds to TRBD1 (5 bases). The V gene lost 6 bases and the J gene lost 4 bases, with 16 bases spanning the gap. Germline CDR1 is MDHEN and CDR2 is SYDVKM. The CDR3 is 14 amino acids. CDR3 sequence reads: CASSPRWGGYEQYF. CDR3 DNA: TGTGCCAGCAGCCCCAGGTGGGGCGGTTACGAGCAGTACTTC.

The J gene is TRBJ1-2, the V gene TRBV29-1, with D tentatively TRBD1 (6 bases). Looked up from germline, CDR1 is SQVTM and CDR2 is ANQGSEA. Trimming took 3 bases from V and 4 from J, leaving 15 bases between them. CDR3 size: 14 residues. The CDR3 bases are TGCAGCGTTGAGTTGACAGGTTCGTTCTATGGCTACACCTTC. Encoded protein: CSVELTGSFYGYTF.

In the case of this clone: The sample holds other DNA sequences that translate to the same CDR3. This chain joins TRBV19 and TRBJ1-5; D is unclear. Trimming took 5 bases from V and 2 from J, leaving 10 bases between them. Germline CDR1 and CDR2: LNHDA and SQIVND (reference sequence). This CDR3 is 14 amino acids long. CDR3 sequence: CASSPGGGNQPQHF. The DNA of the CDR3 is TGTGCCAGTAGTCCCGGCGGTGGCAATCAGCCCCAGCATTTT.

V usage is TRBV7-9 and J usage is TRBJ2-7; 7 positions agree with TRBD1. V was clipped by 2 bases and J by 3 bases; unmatched bases: 7. This CDR3 is 15 amino acids long. From germline, CDR1 is SEHNR and CDR2 FQNEAQ (reference sequence). The CDR3 region is CASSLFTGQNYEQYF. In DNA, the CDR3 is TGTGCCAGCAGCTTATTTACGGGACAGAACTACGAGCAGTACTTC.